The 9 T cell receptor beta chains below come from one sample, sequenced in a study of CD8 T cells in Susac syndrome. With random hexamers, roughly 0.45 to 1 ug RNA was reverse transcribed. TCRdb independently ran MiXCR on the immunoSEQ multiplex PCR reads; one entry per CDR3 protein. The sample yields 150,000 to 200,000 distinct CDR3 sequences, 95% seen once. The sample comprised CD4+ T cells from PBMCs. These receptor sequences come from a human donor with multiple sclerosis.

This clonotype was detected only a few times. CDR3 region: CASSSLYEQYF. The DNA for the CDR3 is TGTGCCAGCAGTTCCCTCTACGAGCAGTACTTC. The rearrangement links TRBV27 to TRBJ2-7; D unclear. There are 11 residues in the CDR3. Germline CDR1 is MNHEY and CDR2 is SMNVEV (reference sequence). Trimming took off 4 bases at V and 3 bases at J, with 4 bases between the two ends.

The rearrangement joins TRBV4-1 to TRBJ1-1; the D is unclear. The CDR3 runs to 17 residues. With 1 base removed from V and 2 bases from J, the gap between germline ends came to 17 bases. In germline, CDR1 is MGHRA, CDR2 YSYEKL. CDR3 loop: CASSQVRVFGINTEAFF. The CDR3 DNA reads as TGCGCCAGCAGCCAAGTAAGGGTATTTGGGATAAACACTGAAGCTTTCTTT.

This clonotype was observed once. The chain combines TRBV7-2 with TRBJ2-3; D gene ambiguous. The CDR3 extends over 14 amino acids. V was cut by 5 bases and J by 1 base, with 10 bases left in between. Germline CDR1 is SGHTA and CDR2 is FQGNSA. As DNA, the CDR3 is TGTGCCAGCAGCCCCAGGACGCGCACAGATACGCAGTATTTT. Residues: CASSPRTRTDTQYF.

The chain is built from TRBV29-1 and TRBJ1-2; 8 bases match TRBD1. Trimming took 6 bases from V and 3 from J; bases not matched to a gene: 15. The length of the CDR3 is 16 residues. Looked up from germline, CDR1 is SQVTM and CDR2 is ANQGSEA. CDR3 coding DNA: TGCAGCGTCAAGGGGACAGGAAACAACCCGTACTATGGCTACACCTTC. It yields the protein CSVKGTGNNPYYGYTF.

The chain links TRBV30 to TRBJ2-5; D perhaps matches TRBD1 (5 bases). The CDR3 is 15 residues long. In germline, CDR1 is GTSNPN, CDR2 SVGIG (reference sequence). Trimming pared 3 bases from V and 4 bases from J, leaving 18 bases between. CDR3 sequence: CAWRKGAASRETQYF. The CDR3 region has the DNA TGTGCCTGGAGGAAAGGGGCGGCCTCAAGAGAGACCCAGTACTTC.

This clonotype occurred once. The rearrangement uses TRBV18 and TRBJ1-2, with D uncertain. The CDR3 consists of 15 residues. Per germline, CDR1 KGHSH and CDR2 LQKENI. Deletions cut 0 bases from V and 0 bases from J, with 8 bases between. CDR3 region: CASSPPSIANYGYTF. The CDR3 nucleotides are TGTGCCAGCTCACCACCGTCGATAGCTAACTATGGCTACACCTTC.

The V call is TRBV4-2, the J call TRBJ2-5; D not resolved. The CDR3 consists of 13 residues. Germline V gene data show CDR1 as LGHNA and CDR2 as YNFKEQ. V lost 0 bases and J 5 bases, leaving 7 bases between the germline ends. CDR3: CASSQDLEETQYF. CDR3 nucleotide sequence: TGTGCCAGCAGCCAAGATCTTGAGGAGACCCAGTACTTC.

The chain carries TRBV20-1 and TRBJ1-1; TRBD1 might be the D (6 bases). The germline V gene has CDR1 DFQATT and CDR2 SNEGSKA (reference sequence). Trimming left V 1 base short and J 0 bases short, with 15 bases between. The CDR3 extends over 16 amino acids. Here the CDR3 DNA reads TGCAGTGCTAGAGTGGGGGGGCGCAGAATGAACACTGAAGCTTTCTTT. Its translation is CSARVGGRRMNTEAFF.

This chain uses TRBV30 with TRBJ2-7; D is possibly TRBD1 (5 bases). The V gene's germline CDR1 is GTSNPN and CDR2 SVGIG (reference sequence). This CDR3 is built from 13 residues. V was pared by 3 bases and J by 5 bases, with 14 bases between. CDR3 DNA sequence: TGTGCCTGGAGGCAAACAGGTGGTAACGAGCAGTACTTC. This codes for CAWRQTGGNEQYF.